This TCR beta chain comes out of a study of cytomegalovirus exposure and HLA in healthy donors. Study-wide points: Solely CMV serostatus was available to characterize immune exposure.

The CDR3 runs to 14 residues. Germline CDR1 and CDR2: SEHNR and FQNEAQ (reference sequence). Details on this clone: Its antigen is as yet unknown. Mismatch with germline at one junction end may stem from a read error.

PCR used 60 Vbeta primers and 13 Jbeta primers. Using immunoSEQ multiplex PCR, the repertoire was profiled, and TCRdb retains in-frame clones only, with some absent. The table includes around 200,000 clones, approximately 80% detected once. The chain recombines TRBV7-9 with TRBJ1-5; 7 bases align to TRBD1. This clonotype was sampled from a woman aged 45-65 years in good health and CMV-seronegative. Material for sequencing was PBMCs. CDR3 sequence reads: CSSSFDRANQPQHF. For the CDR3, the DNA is TGTTCCAGCAGCTTCGACAGGGCCAATCAGCCCCAGCATTTT.